This is a list of T cell receptor beta chains from one sample in a study of blood T cell repertoires in COVID-19. TCRdb's copy holds only in-frame clones and misses some; the assay was immunoSEQ multiplex PCR. The sample lists some 290,000 clones; about 86% were seen once. Sequencing input: peripheral blood. The receptors derive from a woman aged 60-70 years with active or convalescent COVID-19. CDR3s include the opening cysteine and the closing phenylalanine or tryptophan. Each record gives: V gene, D gene, clone size, J gene, CDR3 DNA, CDR3 protein. A D gene is named only where the DNA matches it firmly. The listing skips clone size in some rows; elsewhere it reads once, few, many or a size class.

>TRBV2|.|.|TRBJ1-1
TGTGCCAGCAGGCAGTTGAACACTGAAGCTTTCTTT
CASRQLNTEAFF
>TRBV7-8|TRBD1|.|TRBJ1-1
TGTGCCAGCAGCTCAAGCTCCGGGACAGCGAACACTGAAGCTTTCTTT
CASSSSSGTANTEAFF
>TRBV2|.|.|TRBJ2-1
TGTGCCAGCAGCGCCTACAGGGTAAACAATGAGCAGTTCTTC
CASSAYRVNNEQFF
>TRBV19|.|.|TRBJ1-1
TGTGCCAGTAAGGGGCCAACTGAAGCTTTCTTT
CASKGPTEAFF
>TRBV3-1/TRBV3-2|.|.|TRBJ2-7
TGTGCCAGCAGCTTCCGCCACCGGGACAAGTACTTC
CASSFRHRDKYF
>TRBV29-1|TRBD1|.|TRBJ2-4
TGCAGCGTTGAGCGGGACAGGGACGGAAACATTCAGTACTTC
CSVERDRDGNIQYF
>TRBV11-1|.|once|TRBJ1-4
TGTGCCAGCAGCTTACTGGGGGCGAGGGAAAAACTGTTTTTT
CASSLLGAREKLFF
>TRBV7-3|TRBD2|.|TRBJ2-2
TGTGCCAGCAGACGCGGACTAGCGGGGGGTGGGACCGGGGAGCTGTTTTTT
CASRRGLAGGGTGELFF
>TRBV6-2/TRBV6-3|.|.|TRBJ1-4
TGTGCCAGCAGCCATCCCTTCAGGAATGAAAAACTGTTTTTT
CASSHPFRNEKLFF
>TRBV19|TRBD1|.|TRBJ2-2
TGTGCCAGTAGGGGGACAGGGGCGCCCTTAAACACCGGGGAGCTGTTTTTT
CASRGTGAPLNTGELFF
>TRBV30|.|.|TRBJ2-5
TGTGCCTGGAGTGTATGGGGGGACCTCTCGGGGGAGACCCAGTACTTC
CAWSVWGDLSGETQYF
>TRBV5-6|TRBD1|.|TRBJ1-1
TGTGCCAGCAGCTGGGACAGGGGGATCGAAGCTTTCTTT
CASSWDRGIEAFF
>TRBV4-2|.|.|TRBJ1-4
TGTGCCAGCAGCCAAGATGGGCAGGAGGTCGAAAAACTGTTTTTT
CASSQDGQEVEKLFF
>TRBV5-1|TRBD1|.|TRBJ1-2
TGCGCCAGCAGCTCAGCCGGGACAGTCGAGGGCTACACCTTC
CASSSAGTVEGYTF
>TRBV18|TRBD1|.|TRBJ1-2
TGTGCCAGCTCACCGGCAGGGGGCCAGGGCTATGGCTACACCTTC
CASSPAGGQGYGYTF
>TRBV18|.|.|TRBJ2-7
TGTGCCAGCTCACTTTCCTACAGTGTACTCAGCTACGAGCAGTACTTC
CASSLSYSVLSYEQYF
>TRBV6-5|.|.|TRBJ1-1
TGTGCCAGCAGTAACCATAGACAGCCCTATGAAGCTTTCTTT
CASSNHRQPYEAFF
>TRBV20-1|.|.|TRBJ2-7
TGCAGTGCTAGGTCTGTGTACGAGCAGTACTTC
CSARSVYEQYF
>TRBV19|.|once|TRBJ2-7
TGTGCCAGTAGTATTTCGGTCCTCAACTCCTACGAGCAGTACTTC
CASSISVLNSYEQYF
>TRBV3-1/TRBV3-2|.|.|TRBJ1-3
TGTGCCAGCAGCCAAATGAGGGGGACTGGAAACACCATATATTTT
CASSQMRGTGNTIYF
>TRBV3-1/TRBV3-2|TRBD2|.|TRBJ2-3
TGTGCCAGCAGCCTGCGGGGGGGTACTAGCACAGATACGCAGTATTTT
CASSLRGGTSTDTQYF
>TRBV4-1|TRBD1|.|TRBJ2-1
TGCGCCAGCAGCCCTCTTAGACAGGGGGCGCAGAATGAGCAGTTCTTC
CASSPLRQGAQNEQFF
>TRBV6-2/TRBV6-3|TRBD1|.|TRBJ1-5
TGTGCCAGCAGTTACTGGGACAGGGGTCCGGGCAATCAGCCCCAGCATTTT
CASSYWDRGPGNQPQHF
>TRBV30|TRBD1|.|TRBJ1-4
TGTGCCAGTCGGGGACAGCCAAATGAAAAACTGTTTTTT
CASRGQPNEKLFF
>TRBV2|TRBD1|.|TRBJ2-1
TGTGCCAGAACCGGGACAGTCAACAATGAGCAGTTCTTC
CARTGTVNNEQFF
>TRBV7-3|TRBD1|.|TRBJ2-7
TGTGCCAGCAGCTTATTTTGGGACAGGGGACCCCTCAGCGCCTACGAGCAGTACTTC
CASSLFWDRGPLSAYEQYF
>TRBV3-1/TRBV3-2|.|.|TRBJ2-7
TGTGCCAGCAGCCAGGGCGTGGACTCCTACGAGCAGTACTTC
CASSQGVDSYEQYF
>TRBV28|TRBD1|.|TRBJ1-5
TGTGCCAGCAGCTTGGGACAGGGAAGGTATCAGCCCCAGCATTTT
CASSLGQGRYQPQHF
>TRBV5-1|TRBD2|.|TRBJ2-5
TGCGCCAGCAGCGGAGCCCTTAGCGGGGGTCAAGAGACCCAGTACTTC
CASSGALSGGQETQYF
>TRBV18|.|.|TRBJ1-5
TGTGCCAGCTCACCACGGAACGGGGATCAGCCCCAGCATTTT
CASSPRNGDQPQHF
>TRBV12-3/TRBV12-4|.|.|TRBJ1-1
TGTGCCAGCAGCAGCCCACAGCAATCGGCTTTCTTT
CASSSPQQSAFF
>TRBV2|TRBD1|.|TRBJ1-1
TGTGCCAGCAGTGAAACCGGGACAGGGGTTTCGAACACTGAAGCTTTCTTT
CASSETGTGVSNTEAFF
>TRBV7-8|.|.|TRBJ2-7
TGTGCCAGCAGCGTAAACAGGGTCGAGCAGTACTTC
CASSVNRVEQYF
>TRBV4-3|.|.|TRBJ1-1
TGCGCCAGCAGCCAAGAAGCGTTCCAGGACATGAACACTGAAGCTTTCTTT
CASSQEAFQDMNTEAFF
>TRBV19|TRBD2|.|TRBJ2-1
TGTGCCAGTTTTAGCGGGGGGTGGATCAATGAGCAGTTCTTC
CASFSGGWINEQFF
>TRBV9|TRBD1|once|TRBJ2-3
TGTGCCAGCGGGGACAGGGCGGGCGCTACAGATACGCAGTATTTT
CASGDRAGATDTQYF
>TRBV5-6|.|.|TRBJ1-5
TGTGCCAGCAGCTTGGGCGGGGATCAGCCCCAGCATTTT
CASSLGGDQPQHF
>TRBV10-3|.|.|TRBJ1-2
TGTGCCATCAGTGAGTCGGACTTAAACTATGGCTACACCTTC
CAISESDLNYGYTF
>TRBV30|TRBD1|.|TRBJ1-4
TGTGCCTGGAGCACCGGGACAGGGGAGGAAAAACTGTTTTTT
CAWSTGTGEEKLFF
>TRBV4-3|.|.|TRBJ2-3
TGCGCCAGCAGCCAACAGGGGTTCGTCACAGATACGCAGTATTTT
CASSQQGFVTDTQYF
>TRBV3-1/TRBV3-2|.|.|TRBJ2-1
TGTGCCAGCAGCCAAGAAGAACAGGGCAACAATGAGCAGTTCTTC
CASSQEEQGNNEQFF
>TRBV5-4|TRBD1|.|TRBJ2-2
TGTGCCAGCAGCTTGGGACGGACAGGGGGCACCGGGGAGCTGTTTTTT
CASSLGRTGGTGELFF
>TRBV25-1|TRBD2|.|TRBJ2-5
TGTGCCAGCAGAGGGAGGGGCCAAGAGACCCAGTACTTC
CASRGRGQETQYF
>TRBV4-1|TRBD2|.|TRBJ2-1
TGCGCCAGCAGCCATCCCGGGACTAGCTCCTACAATGAGCAGTTCTTC
CASSHPGTSSYNEQFF
>TRBV7-9|TRBD2|few|TRBJ2-7
TGTGCCAGCAGCTTCTCTAGAGTAGCGGGGACCTACGAGCAGTACTTC
CASSFSRVAGTYEQYF
>TRBV7-2|TRBD2|.|TRBJ2-7
TGTGCCAGCAGCTTAGCGTTGCGGGGGGGCCTCGAGCAGTACTTC
CASSLALRGGLEQYF
>TRBV12-3/TRBV12-4|.|.|TRBJ1-1
TGTGCCAGCAGTTTAGCGGGGGGGTTCGAGGCTTTCTTT
CASSLAGGFEAFF
>TRBV5-1|.|.|TRBJ2-3
TGCGCCAGCCACGATCTACTAGGCCCAACAGATACGCAGTATTTT
CASHDLLGPTDTQYF
>TRBV2|.|.|TRBJ1-5
TGTGCCAGCAGTGAAGAGGGTACAGGTAATCAGCCCCAGCATTTT
CASSEEGTGNQPQHF
>TRBV7-9|.|.|TRBJ2-5
TGTGCCAGCAGCTTAGCACTCGACAGCCAAGAGACCCAGTACTTC
CASSLALDSQETQYF
>TRBV3-1/TRBV3-2|TRBD1|.|TRBJ1-2
TGTGCCAGCAGTCTACAGGGGGCAGACTACACCTTC
CASSLQGADYTF
>TRBV11-2|TRBD1|.|TRBJ1-6
TGTGCCAGCAGCCTCGGACAGGGAAATTCACCCCTCCACTTT
CASSLGQGNSPLHF
>TRBV6-2/TRBV6-3|TRBD1|once|TRBJ1-3
TGTGCCAGCAGTACCCCCGCAGGGGGCTTCTTCGGAAACACCATATATTTT
CASSTPAGGFFGNTIYF
>TRBV12-3/TRBV12-4|.|once|TRBJ2-2
TGTGCCAGCAGTTTATTGGGCCACGGGGAGCTGTTTTTT
CASSLLGHGELFF